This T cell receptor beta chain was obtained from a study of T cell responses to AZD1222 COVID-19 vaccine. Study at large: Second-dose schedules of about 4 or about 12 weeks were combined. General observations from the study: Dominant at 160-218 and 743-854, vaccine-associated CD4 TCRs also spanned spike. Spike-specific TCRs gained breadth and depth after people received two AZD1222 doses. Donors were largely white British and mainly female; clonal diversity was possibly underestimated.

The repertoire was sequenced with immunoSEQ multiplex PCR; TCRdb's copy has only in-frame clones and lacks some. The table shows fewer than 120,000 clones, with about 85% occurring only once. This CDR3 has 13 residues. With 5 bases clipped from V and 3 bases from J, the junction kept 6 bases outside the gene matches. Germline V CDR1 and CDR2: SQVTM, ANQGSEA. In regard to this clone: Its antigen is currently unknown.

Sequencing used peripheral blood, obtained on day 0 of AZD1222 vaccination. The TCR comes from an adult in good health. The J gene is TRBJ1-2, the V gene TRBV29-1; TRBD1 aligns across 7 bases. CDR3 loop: CSVWDRLDYGYTF. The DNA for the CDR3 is TGCAGCGTTTGGGACAGATTAGACTATGGCTACACCTTC. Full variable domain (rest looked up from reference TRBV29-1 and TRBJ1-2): SAVISQKPSRDICQRGTSLTIQCQVDSQVTMMFWYRQQPGQSLTLIATANQGSEATYESGFVIDKFPISRPNLTFSTLTVSNMSPEDSSIYLCSVWDRLDYGYTFGSGTRLTVV.